These 20 T cell receptor beta chains originate from one sample sequenced in a study of monozygotic twins with inflammatory bowel disease. TCRdb re-called the 5' RACE reads; every CDR3 protein appears as one record, without DNA. The ten top clones account for 2% to 3%, within a sample of a few hundred thousand distinct CDR3 sequences. The material sequenced was blood. The receptors originated from a human donor with ulcerative colitis or Crohn's disease, or a healthy co-twin of an affected twin (not recorded which).

The chain employs TRBV6-1 and TRBJ1-1; TCRdb selects TRBD1, and the lack of DNA leaves this call unchecked. CDR3 length: 16 amino acids. CDR1 MNHNS and CDR2 SASEGT come from the germline V gene. CDR3 residues: CASNQGVDRENTEAFF.

The V and J genes are TRBV6-1 and TRBJ1-5; the D call of TRBD1 rests on TCRdb alone, since no DNA is present to check it. Germline V gene sequence: CDR1 MNHNS, CDR2 SASEGT. The CDR3 sequence is 15 residues long. The CDR3 here is CASSETGGRGQPQHF.

The chain uses TRBV4-3 and TRBJ1-4. Germline values: CDR1 LGHNA, CDR2 YSLEER. The CDR3 extends over 15 amino acids. CDR3: CASSQGEGRNEKLFF.

The chain joins TRBV27 to TRBJ1-3; the D gene TCRdb calls, TRBD1, cannot be checked with no DNA. Germline CDR1 MNHEY, CDR2 SMNVEV (reference sequence). The CDR3 length is 14 residues. CDR3 protein: CASGGQGVGNTIYF.

The chain uses TRBV5-1 and TRBJ2-2; lacking DNA, the TRBD1 call made by TCRdb goes unchecked. The CDR3 is 16 residues long. Germline V gene data show CDR1 as SGHRS and CDR2 as YFSETQ. CDR3 sequence: CASRRVEGTVTGELFF.

The genes are TRBV4-2 and TRBJ2-7; TCRdb's D call, TRBD1, is unchecked because there is no DNA. The germline gives CDR1 LGHNA, CDR2 YNFKEQ. CDR3 length equals 15 residues. The CDR3: CASSPGTADSYEQYF.

The rearrangement links TRBV4-3 to TRBJ1-2; checking the TCRdb D call of TRBD1 is not possible without DNA. The CDR3 extends over 16 amino acids. Germline lookup yields CDR1 LGHNA and CDR2 YSLEER. CDR3 sequence: CASSQGGQGPYYGYTF.

The genes are TRBV3-1 and TRBJ2-3; TCRdb's assignment of TRBD2 cannot be checked, as there is no DNA. This CDR3 region has 17 residues. The V gene's germline CDR1 is LGHDT and CDR2 YNNKEL (reference sequence). CDR3 sequence reads: CASSLLSGGGYTDTQYF.

J is TRBJ1-5 and V is TRBV27. The germline V gene has CDR1 MNHEY and CDR2 SMNVEV (reference sequence). There are 13 residues in the CDR3. This CDR3 reads CASSLGIGQPQHF.

The rearrangement links TRBV4-2 to TRBJ1-4; TCRdb picks TRBD1, but there is no DNA to check that call. Germline V gene sequence: CDR1 LGHNA, CDR2 YNFKEQ. The CDR3 is 15 amino acids. This chain's CDR3 is CASSQWTGIGEKLFF.

The chain combines TRBV12-5 with TRBJ2-1; TCRdb's D gene call, TRBD2, goes unchecked for lack of DNA. The CDR3 has 14 residues. CDR1 is LGHNT, CDR2 FRNRAP, per germline. The CDR3: CASGLALEINEQFF.

V and J are TRBV12-3 or TRBV12-4 and TRBJ2-2; TCRdb selects TRBD1, and the lack of DNA leaves this call unchecked. This CDR3 is built from 16 residues. This CDR3 is CASSPEGQQNTGELFF.

V gene TRBV7-2 combines with J gene TRBJ2-3; checking the TCRdb D call of TRBD2 is not possible without DNA. Germline CDR1 SGHTA, CDR2 FQGNSA. The CDR3 runs to 17 residues. This CDR3 reads CASSLGLAGRYTDTQYF.

This chain connects TRBV7-2 to TRBJ2-1; checking the TCRdb D call of TRBD2 is not possible without DNA. In germline, CDR1 is SGHTA, CDR2 FQGNSA. This CDR3 comprises 17 residues. The CDR3 here is CASSSSTRGAGLGEQFF.

V and J are TRBV5-1 and TRBJ2-4; TCRdb names TRBD2, which stays unverified in the absence of DNA. This CDR3 has 15 residues. The germline V gene has CDR1 SGHRS and CDR2 YFSETQ. Here the CDR3 reads CASSLTGPDKNIQYF.

The chain joins TRBV5-1 to TRBJ1-1; TCRdb's D call of TRBD1 is untestable without DNA. The germline gives CDR1 SGHRS, CDR2 YFSETQ. CDR3 length: 14 amino acids. The CDR3 spells CASSPDRGDTEAFF.

V gene TRBV19 combines with J gene TRBJ1-5; with no DNA, the TCRdb D assignment of TRBD1 cannot be verified. Germline V gene lookup returns CDR1 LNHDA and CDR2 SQIVND (reference sequence). There are 14 residues in the CDR3. CDR3 loop: CASSNGQGNQPQHF.

The rearrangement uses TRBV12-3 or TRBV12-4 and TRBJ1-5; there is no DNA to check the TCRdb D call of TRBD1. This CDR3 has 14 residues. The CDR3: CASSFGGEDQPQHF.

This sequence joins TRBV10-3 and TRBJ2-7. The germline V gene has CDR1 ENHRY and CDR2 SYGVKD. The CDR3 covers 14 residues. The CDR3 protein is CAISESRSSYEQYF.

CDR3 protein: CASSFGNMNTEAFF. The chain has TRBV5-1 and TRBJ1-1. The CDR3 totals 14 residues. Germline V lookup: CDR1 SGHRS, CDR2 YFSETQ. Variable domain in full (rest from reference TRBV5-1 and TRBJ1-1): KAGVTQTPRYLIKTRGQQVTLSCSPISGHRSVSWYQQTPGQGLQFLFEYFSETQRNKGNFPGRFSGRQFSNSRSEMNVSTLELGDSALYLCASSFGNMNTEAFFGQGTRLTVV.